This T cell receptor (beta chain) emerged from a study of control samples from healthy donors and cancer patients. The V segment lost 4 bases and the J segment 1 base; nucleotides outside the gene matches: 28. The CDR3 has 22 residues. Germline V gene lookup returns CDR1 SGDLS and CDR2 YYNGEE. The table came from immunoSEQ multiplex PCR; TCRdb's copy has only in-frame clones and leaves some out. The sample lists roughly 92,000 clones, about 86% occurring once. The table lists this clone with a count of one. This clonotype was obtained from a woman between 45 and 65 years old in good health. The specimen was blood. The chain is built from TRBV9 and TRBJ1-1; 7 bases are a match to TRBD1. The CDR3 DNA reads as TGTGCCAGCAGCCTCGTAGTAGGGGGACAGCTAGATTCGTGTTACGGGAACACTGAAGCTTTCTTT. As protein: CASSLVVGGQLDSCYGNTEAFF.